A single T cell receptor (beta chain) is shown here with its context. What it binds is not known. Each and every patient relapsed after autologous stem cell transplantation, and patients got differing brentuximab vedotin exposure. Profiling relied on immunoSEQ multiplex PCR, and the TCRdb table lists in-frame clones only, not all of them. Of some 93,000 clones in the sample, 89% were seen once. The sample is drawn from a study of PD-1 blockade in classical Hodgkin lymphoma. Study-level background: It was nivolumab at 3 mg/kg, given intravenously every 2 weeks, that patients received. Study-level points and caveats: What drove the repertoire differences, possibly disease activity or prior therapy, has not been defined.

Per the germline V gene, CDR1 is SGHAT and CDR2 is FQNNGV. The V end was cut by 5 bases, the J end by 7 bases, with 12 bases between. This CDR3 is 12 amino acids long. This sequence joins TRBV11-2 and TRBJ2-7; D might be TRBD1 or TRBD2, each matching 7 bases. The sequence derives from a human donor with classical Hodgkin lymphoma. The sample in question was peripheral blood mononuclear cells (PBMCs), obtained before the second cycle of nivolumab. The CDR3 coding sequence is TGTGCCAGCAGCCAGGGGGGGTGGGAGCAGTACTTC. It codes for CASSQGGWEQYF.